Each of the 15 T cell receptor beta chains below was sequenced from the same sample in a study of blood T cell repertoires in COVID-19. Method: immunoSEQ multiplex PCR; TCRdb's copy keeps in-frame clones and lacks some. The sample has about 420,000 clones; around 90% are singletons. Sequences were obtained from peripheral blood. The source is a man between 18 and 29 years old with COVID-19, enrolled during active disease.

V and J are TRBV7-2 and TRBJ2-6; D uncertain. Germline values: CDR1 SGHTA, CDR2 FQGNSA. V lost 2 bases and J 3 bases, leaving 8 bases between the germline ends. The length of the CDR3 is 15 residues. The CDR3 is CASSLTALGANVLTF. For the CDR3, the DNA is TGTGCCAGCAGCTTAACAGCCCTTGGGGCCAACGTCCTGACTTTC.

The rearrangement links TRBV7-8 to TRBJ1-1, with a weak D call TRBD1 (5 bases). The CDR3 runs 15 residues. The V end was cut by 1 base, the J end by 1 base, with 10 bases between. Germline CDR1 reads SGHVS; CDR2 reads FQNEAQ. CDR3 region: CASSLGGGPNTEAFF. The DNA of the CDR3 is TGTGCCAGCAGCTTAGGGGGGGGACCGAACACTGAAGCTTTCTTT.

The V gene is TRBV24-1, the J gene TRBJ2-2; 9 bases map to TRBD1. Germline V lookup: CDR1 KGHDR, CDR2 SFDVKD. This CDR3 is built from 17 residues. Unmatched junction bases numbered 10, after V lost 5 bases and J lost 4 bases. The CDR3: CATSVKEGTGSTGELFF. CDR3 coding DNA: TGTGCCACCAGTGTCAAGGAAGGGACAGGGAGCACCGGGGAGCTGTTTTTT.

The V and J genes are TRBV3-1 (or the pseudogene TRBV3-2) and TRBJ2-4; D gene ambiguous. The V gene lost 4 bases and the J gene lost 8 bases, with 12 bases spanning the gap. The CDR3 sequence is 13 residues long. CDR1 LGHDT and CDR2 YNNKEL come from the germline V gene (reference sequence). The CDR3 sequence is CASSPGSHDIQYF. Here the CDR3 DNA reads TGTGCCAGCAGCCCCGGGTCTCACGACATTCAGTACTTC.

The chain joins TRBV11-2 to TRBJ2-1; D not resolved. The V gene lost 0 bases and the J gene lost 2 bases, with 8 bases spanning the gap. Per germline, CDR1 SGHAT and CDR2 FQNNGV. This CDR3 region has 15 residues. In nucleotides, the CDR3 is TGTGCCAGCAGCTTAGAGGCAGTTCCCTACAATGAGCAGTTCTTC. It codes for CASSLEAVPYNEQFF.

The chain recombines TRBV19 with TRBJ2-1; tentative D call: TRBD2 (7 bases). The CDR3 loop spans 18 amino acids. The germline CDR1 and CDR2 sequences are LNHDA and SQIVND (reference sequence). Between the trimmed V and J ends, which lost 10 bases and 1 base, there was a span of 26 bases. The CDR3 region has the DNA TGTGCCATCTCTCCGGGGGCTAGCGGACCAGGTTCCTACAATGAGCAGTTCTTC. Its translation is CAISPGASGPGSYNEQFF.

Comment on this clone: The germline gene is not matched at one end of the junction; a read error may be the cause. This chain uses TRBV9 with TRBJ2-1, with D perhaps TRBD2 (6 bases). CDR1 and CDR2 from the germline V gene are SGDLS and YYNGEE. The CDR3 spans 16 residues. As DNA, the CDR3 is TGTGCCAGCAGCGTAGGTCCCGGGAGCTCCCACAATGAGCAGTTCTTC. It codes for CASSVGPGSSHNEQFF. The complete variable domain, with remaining parts taken from reference TRBV9 and TRBJ2-1, reads DSGVTQTPKHLITATGQRVTLRCSPRSGDLSVYWYQQSLDQGLQFLIQYYNGEERAKGNILERFSAQQFPDLHSELNLSSLELGDSALYFCASSVGPGSSHNEQFFGPGTRLTVL.

CDR3 amino acids: CASSLSSGSPKPYF. The CDR3 region has the DNA TGTGCCAGCAGCTTGTCTAGCGGGAGCCCAAAGCCCTACTTC. This chain uses TRBV7-6 with TRBJ2-7; 10 bases fit TRBD2. Unmatched junction bases numbered 12, after V lost 3 bases and J lost 13 bases. The CDR3 length is 14 residues. Germline CDR1 and CDR2: SGHVS and FNYEAQ. The complete variable domain, with remaining parts taken from reference TRBV7-6 and TRBJ2-7, reads GAGVSQSPRYKVTKRGQDVALRCDPISGHVSLYWYRQALGQGPEFLTYFNYEAQQDKSGLPNDRFSAERPEGSISTLTIQRTEQRDSAMYRCASSLSSGSPKPYFGPGTRLTVT.

The rearrangement links TRBV12-5 to TRBJ2-3; TRBD2 matches at 10 bases. The germline V gene has CDR1 LGHNT and CDR2 FRNRAP. This CDR3 is built from 16 residues. The V segment lost 5 bases and the J segment 2 bases; nucleotides outside the gene matches: 7. The CDR3 bases are TGTGCTAGTGGTCCGGGACTAGCGATCAACACAGATACGCAGTATTTT. Its translation is CASGPGLAINTDTQYF.

This clone occurred once. The chain employs TRBV19 and TRBJ2-7; 9 bases fit TRBD1. V lost 7 bases and J lost 2; bases outside the gene matches: 15. The CDR3 has 17 residues. Germline V lookup: CDR1 LNHDA, CDR2 SQIVND (reference sequence). CDR3 DNA sequence: TGTGCCAGTAAAGGAATTAATCCGGGACAGGGAACCTACGAGCAGTACTTC. It encodes CASKGINPGQGTYEQYF.

The V call is TRBV10-3, the J call TRBJ2-4; D ambiguous. V was shortened by 0 bases and J by 0 bases, with 9 bases between the two germline ends. The CDR3 extends over 16 amino acids. The germline CDR1 and CDR2 sequences are ENHRY and SYGVKD. The CDR3 DNA follows: TGTGCCATCAGTGAGTCAGCTCTGGTAGCCAAAAACATTCAGTACTTC. This encodes CAISESALVAKNIQYF.

The chain uses TRBV6-5 and TRBJ1-5; maybe TRBD1 (6 bases). Per the germline V gene, CDR1 is MNHEY and CDR2 is SVGAGI. Trimming removed 0 bases at V and 4 bases at J, with 10 bases between. The CDR3 loop spans 15 amino acids. The chain's CDR3 is CASSYSSTGNQPQHF. Here the CDR3 DNA reads TGTGCCAGCAGTTACTCGAGCACAGGGAATCAGCCCCAGCATTTT.

The chain combines TRBV2 with TRBJ1-4; tentatively, D is TRBD1 (5 bases). V lost 6 bases and J lost 8, with 16 bases in between. Germline CDR1 and CDR2: SNHLY and FYNNEI. CDR3 length: 14 amino acids. The CDR3 coding sequence is TGTGCCAGCAGCCGATGGGGGGAGGGGGAAAAACTGTTTTTT. Translating gives CASSRWGEGEKLFF.

The chain links TRBV6-5 to TRBJ2-5; TRBD1 matches 8 bases. This CDR3 contains 15 residues. CDR1 and CDR2 (germline): MNHEY, SVGAGI. V dropped 2 bases and J dropped 4; count of bases not matched to a gene: 6. The CDR3 sequence: CASSYDRGTRETQYF. As DNA, the CDR3 is TGTGCCAGCAGTTACGACAGGGGCACTCGAGAGACCCAGTACTTC.

V is TRBV29-1 and J is TRBJ1-1; D is possibly TRBD1 (6 bases). V lost 6 bases and J 11 bases, leaving 22 bases between the germline ends. Germline CDR1 SQVTM, CDR2 ANQGSEA. CDR3 size: 13 residues. This CDR3 reads CSVGTGTTLRAFF. DNA for the CDR3: TGCAGCGTCGGGACCGGGACAACGCTGAGGGCTTTCTTT.